This T cell receptor (beta chain) was sequenced in a study of spatial heterogeneity in lung cancer. TCR cDNA molecules each had a unique molecular identifier. One entry per CDR3 protein results from TCRdb running MiXCR on the 5' RACE reads. The sample lists 45,000 to 55,000 distinct CDR3 sequences, over 4.5% occurring once. Regarding time point: sample taken at primary tumor resection. Without sorting, whole RNA was sequenced from tumor, nontumor lung or frozen PBMC. Approximately 70 TRACERx patients with early, untreated non-small cell lung cancer donated samples. Germline CDR1 DFQATT, CDR2 SNEGSKA (reference sequence). This CDR3 is 11 amino acids long. V was clipped by 5 bases and J by 4 bases, with 8 bases between them. This clonotype was counted many times.

This specimen was PBMCs, taken at surgery. The chain couples TRBV20-1 to TRBJ1-1; the D is unclear. The TCR was taken from a male donor with early-stage non-small cell lung cancer. For the CDR3, the DNA is TGCAGTGCTCACAGAGTCACTGAAGCTTTCTTT. Protein sequence: CSAHRVTEAFF.